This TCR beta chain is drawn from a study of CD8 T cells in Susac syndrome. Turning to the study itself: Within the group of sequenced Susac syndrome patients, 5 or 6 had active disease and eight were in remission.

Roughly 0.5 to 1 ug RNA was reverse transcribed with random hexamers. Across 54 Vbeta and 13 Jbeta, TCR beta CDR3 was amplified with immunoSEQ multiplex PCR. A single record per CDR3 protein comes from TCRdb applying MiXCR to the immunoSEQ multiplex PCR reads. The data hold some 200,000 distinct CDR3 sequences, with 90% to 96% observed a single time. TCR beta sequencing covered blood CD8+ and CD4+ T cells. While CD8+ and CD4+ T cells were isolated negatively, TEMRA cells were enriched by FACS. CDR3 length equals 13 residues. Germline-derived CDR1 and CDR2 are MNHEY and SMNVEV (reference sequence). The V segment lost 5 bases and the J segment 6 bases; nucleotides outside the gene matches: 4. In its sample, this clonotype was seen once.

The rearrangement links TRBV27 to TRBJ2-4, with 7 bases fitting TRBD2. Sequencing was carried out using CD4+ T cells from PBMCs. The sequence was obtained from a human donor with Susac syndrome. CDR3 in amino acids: CASSTGLPNIQYF. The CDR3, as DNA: TGTGCCAGCAGTACGGGACTACCAAACATTCAGTACTTC.